This TCR beta chain stems from a study of CD8 T cells in ankylosing spondylitis. Study-wide points: A subset of motif variants has previously been described in the synovial fluid and blood of reactive arthritis. Ankylosing spondylitis blood appeared to be characterized by a TCR beta motif of eight highly homologous variants. CD8+ cells made up the disease-linked clones, which were relatively rare in peripheral blood. Disease-linked clones reportedly showed significant enrichment in matched ankylosing spondylitis synovial fluid.

This clonotype was found a few times. What it recognizes is unknown. 5'-RACE, quantitative and with molecular barcodes, yielded the TCR beta libraries. TCRdb called the 5' RACE reads again in MiXCR, with one record for every CDR3 protein. The data show some 400,000 distinct CDR3 sequences, around 24% seen once. The sample taken for sequencing was blood, either unsorted or a sorted T cell fraction (not recorded which). The TCR originated in a male donor with ankylosing spondylitis.

The chain's CDR3 is CSVRAWGEASGEQYF. The CDR3 region has the DNA TGCAGCGTTAGAGCGTGGGGTGAGGCCTCTGGCGAGCAGTACTTC. The chain recombines TRBV29-1 with TRBJ2-7; D unclear. V lost 5 bases to trimming and J lost 6 bases, with 23 bases between them. The V gene's germline CDR1 is SQVTM and CDR2 ANQGSEA. The CDR3 length is 15 residues.